This T cell receptor (beta chain) originates from a study of shared clonotypes between healthy human individuals. The data were produced by immunoSEQ multiplex PCR, yet TCRdb's version contains in-frame clones alone and is incomplete. The sample shows around 720,000 clones, around 73% of them seen only once. The CDR3 has 14 amino acids. Unmatched junction bases numbered 9, after V lost 5 bases and J lost 6 bases. CDR1 is SGHRS and CDR2 is YFSETQ in the germline V gene. Sequenced material: memory CD4+ T cells sorted from blood. Subset noted: CD45RA-negative fraction. This chain uses TRBV5-1 with TRBJ2-3, with 7 positions matching TRBD1. The origin of this receptor is a woman younger than 45 in good health. The CDR3 protein is CASRVETGRDTQYF. The CDR3 DNA is TGCGCCAGCAGGGTAGAGACAGGGCGGGATACGCAGTATTTT.